This entry concerns a single T cell receptor (beta chain). Its specificity is unknown. The study drew its donors from healthy HIV-negative adults without recent acute infections or vaccinations. A split of CD4+ cells into CD45RA+ naive and CD45RA-negative memory subsets was performed. V was pared by 1 base and J by 0 bases, with 13 bases of the junction left unmatched. Germline CDR1 and CDR2: LNHNV and YYDKDF (reference sequence). The CDR3 consists of 21 residues. These data originate in a study of shared clonotypes between healthy human individuals. In the study overall: Ranging from 18 to 49 in age, donors were a couple of women and three men.

Whole-study results and caveats: What rarefaction showed was incomplete sorted-subset sequencing despite large depth.

Sequenced by immunoSEQ multiplex PCR; TCRdb stores in-frame clones only, minus some. The repertoire has about 2.4 million clones, around nine tenths of them found once; the top ten carry 0.14%. Sequences were obtained from naive CD4+ T cells sorted from blood. Subset described: CD45RA+ positively selected. V usage is TRBV15 and J usage is TRBJ2-1, with 12 positions matching TRBD2. The clonotype was recovered from a man aged 18 to 30 in good health. This CDR3 reads CATSRAAGTSGPSPSYNEQFF. The CDR3 DNA follows: TGTGCCACCAGCAGAGCGGCCGGGACTAGCGGGCCCAGTCCCTCCTACAATGAGCAGTTCTTC.